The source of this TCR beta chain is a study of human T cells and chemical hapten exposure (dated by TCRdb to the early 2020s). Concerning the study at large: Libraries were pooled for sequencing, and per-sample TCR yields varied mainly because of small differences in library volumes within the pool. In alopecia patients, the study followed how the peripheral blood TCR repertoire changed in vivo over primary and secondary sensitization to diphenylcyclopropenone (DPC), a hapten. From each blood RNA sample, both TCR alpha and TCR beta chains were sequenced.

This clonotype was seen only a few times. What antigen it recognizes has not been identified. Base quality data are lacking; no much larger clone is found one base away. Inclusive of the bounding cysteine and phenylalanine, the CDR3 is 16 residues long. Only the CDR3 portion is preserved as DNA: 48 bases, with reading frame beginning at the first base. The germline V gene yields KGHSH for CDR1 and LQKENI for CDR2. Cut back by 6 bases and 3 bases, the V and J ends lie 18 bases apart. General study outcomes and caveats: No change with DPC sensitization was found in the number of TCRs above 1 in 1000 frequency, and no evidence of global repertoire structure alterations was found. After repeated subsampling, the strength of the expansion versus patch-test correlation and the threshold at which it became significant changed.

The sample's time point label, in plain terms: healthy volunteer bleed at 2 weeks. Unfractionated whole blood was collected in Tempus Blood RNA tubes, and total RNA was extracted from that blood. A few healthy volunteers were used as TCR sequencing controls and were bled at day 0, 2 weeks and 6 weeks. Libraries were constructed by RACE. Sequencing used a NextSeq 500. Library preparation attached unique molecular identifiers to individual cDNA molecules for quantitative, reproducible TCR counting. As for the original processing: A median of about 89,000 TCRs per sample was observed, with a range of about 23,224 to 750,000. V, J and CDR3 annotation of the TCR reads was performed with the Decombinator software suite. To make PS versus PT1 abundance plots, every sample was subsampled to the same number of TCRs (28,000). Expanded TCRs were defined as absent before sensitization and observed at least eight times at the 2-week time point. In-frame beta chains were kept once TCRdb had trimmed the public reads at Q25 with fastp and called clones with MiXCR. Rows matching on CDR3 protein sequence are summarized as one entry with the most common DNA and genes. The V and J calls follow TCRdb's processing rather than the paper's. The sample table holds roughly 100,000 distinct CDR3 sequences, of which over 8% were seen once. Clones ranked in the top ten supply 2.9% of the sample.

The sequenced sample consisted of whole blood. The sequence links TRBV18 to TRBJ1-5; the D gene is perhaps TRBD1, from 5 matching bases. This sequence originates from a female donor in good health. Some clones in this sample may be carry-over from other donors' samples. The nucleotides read TGTGCCAGCTCCCTCTCGGGGCACGGGGCCAATCAGCCCCAGCATTTT. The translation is CASSLSGHGANQPQHF.